Listed below are T cell receptor beta chains from one sample, sequenced in a study of monozygotic twins with inflammatory bowel disease. No DNA is given; TCRdb re-called the 5' RACE reads and lists each CDR3 protein once. The table for this sample gives over 110,000 distinct CDR3 sequences. Sequenced material: blood. The receptors stem from a human donor with ulcerative colitis or Crohn's disease, or a healthy co-twin of an affected twin (not recorded which). Each CDR3 is given with its conserved first and last residue.

>TRBJ2-1|TRBV11-2
CASSTYHLRTSGGDNEQFF
>TRBJ2-4|TRBV3-1
CASSEGRDWVKNIQYF
>TRBJ1-1|TRBV6-5
CASSYPGAVTGNTEAFF
>TRBJ2-7|TRBV6-5
CASSYSPGRASYEQYF
>TRBJ1-2|TRBV20-1
CSARGAGTERVPYGYTF
>TRBJ1-2|TRBV6-1
CASSRNDRVRNGYTF
>TRBJ2-2|TRBV4-2
CASSQELTGGPTGELFF
>TRBJ2-5|TRBV5-1
CASSLFSAQETQYF
>TRBJ1-5|TRBV29-1
CSVREPNQPQHF
>TRBJ1-4|TRBV7-2
CASSSRNPAVEKLFF
>TRBJ2-5|TRBV5-1
CASSLIGTAQETQYF
>TRBJ2-2|TRBV20-1
CSAPRMDTGELFF
>TRBJ2-7|TRBV3-1
CASSQRLMPYEQYF
>TRBJ1-6|TRBV14
CASSQASGISSYNSPLHF
>TRBJ2-1|TRBV5-1
CASSLAPENEQFF
>TRBJ1-6|TRBV4-2
CASSLTGDTSSSYNSPLHF
>TRBJ2-3|TRBV7-2
CASSPDPGMDTQYF